The 16 T cell receptor beta chains listed next were all sequenced from one sample in a study of beta chain features in type 1 diabetes. Study-wide findings and caveats: Moderate yet significant TCRB CDR3 shortening was seen in Type 1 diabetes patients in all four CD4+ subsets.

As every portion of the isolated RNA was reverse transcribed, the sequencing read expressed TCRB transcripts. Produced via immunoSEQ multiplex PCR; TCRdb's table is partial and in-frame only. The profile shows some 330,000 clones, around an eighth of them singletons. What these receptors recognize is not known. The sequenced sample was naive CD4+ T cells from blood. The receptor source for this set is a woman aged 18-29 years with type 1 diabetes.

This clone was detected only a few times. The chain has TRBV9 and TRBJ2-1; 7 bases are a match to TRBD2. The trim removed 4 bases at V and 7 bases at J, leaving 14 bases unmatched. CDR3 length: 16 amino acids. Looked up from germline, CDR1 is SGDLS and CDR2 is YYNGEE. CDR3 DNA: TGTGCCAGCAGCCACGCAACTAGCGCCAATGCGAATGAGCAGTTCTTC. Translated: CASSHATSANANEQFF.

The rearrangement uses TRBV30 and TRBJ2-7, with no clear D. The CDR3 is 14 residues long. The V end was cut by 0 bases, the J end by 6 bases, with 15 bases between. Looked up from germline, CDR1 is GTSNPN and CDR2 is SVGIG (reference sequence). The CDR3 coding sequence is TGTGCCTGGAGTGTTTCGGTCCGAGGCCTCGAGCAGTACTTC. It yields the protein CAWSVSVRGLEQYF.

CDR3 region: CASSQDIPNSPLHF. The CDR3 nucleotides read TGCGCCAGCAGCCAAGACATCCCAAATTCACCCCTCCACTTT. The chain is built from TRBV4-1 and TRBJ1-6, with D hard to call. Germline V CDR1 and CDR2: MGHRA, YSYEKL. V lost 0 bases and J 7 bases, leaving 7 bases between the germline ends. The CDR3 length is 14 residues.

The V and J genes are TRBV7-2 and TRBJ1-1; 7 bases align to TRBD1. CDR1 SGHTA and CDR2 FQGNSA come from the germline V gene. This CDR3 contains 13 residues. The junction had 4 bases not matched to a gene; V was cut back by 6 bases and J by 3 bases. Here the CDR3 DNA reads TGTGCCAGCAGAACAGGGGCCTACACTGAAGCTTTCTTT. Translating it yields CASRTGAYTEAFF.

The chain carries TRBV5-6 and TRBJ1-1, with TRBD1 as a possible D gene (5 bases). This CDR3 has 14 residues. Per germline, CDR1 SGHDT and CDR2 YYEEEE. V shed 0 bases and J shed 1 base, with 7 bases lying between them. The CDR3, as DNA: TGTGCCAGCAGCTTGGCTGGACAGAACACTGAAGCTTTCTTT. Its protein product is CASSLAGQNTEAFF.

The V call is TRBV7-9, the J call TRBJ1-1; no reliable D call. Per the germline V gene, CDR1 is SEHNR and CDR2 is FQNEAQ (reference sequence). V shed 5 bases and J shed 0 bases, with 16 bases lying between them. This CDR3 has 16 amino acids. In nucleotides, the CDR3 is TGTGCCAGCAGCCAGGCCGGAGGATCCATGAACACTGAAGCTTTCTTT. Translation gives CASSQAGGSMNTEAFF.

This clone was found a few times. The same CDR3 also results from other DNA sequences found in this sample. The V and J genes are TRBV19 and TRBJ2-1, with 8 bases fitting TRBD2. The trim removed 4 bases at V and 7 bases at J, leaving 3 bases unmatched. The CDR3 loop spans 13 amino acids. Germline CDR1 and CDR2: LNHDA and SQIVND (reference sequence). CDR3 nucleotide sequence: TGTGCCAGTAGTACCGGGACTAGTAATGAGCAGTTCTTC. Its protein is CASSTGTSNEQFF.

This clone turned up a few times. The rearrangement joins TRBV4-1 to TRBJ2-6, with 9 nucleotides matching TRBD2. The CDR3 runs 19 residues. J gave up 1 base and V 0 bases, and 7 bases lay outside the gene matches. Germline-derived CDR1 and CDR2 are MGHRA and YSYEKL. CDR3 bases: TGCGCCAGCAGCCAAGATAAGACTAGCGGAGCTTCTGGGGCCAACGTCCTGACTTTC. As protein: CASSQDKTSGASGANVLTF.

This clone appeared a few times. The rearrangement links TRBV9 to TRBJ2-3; possibly TRBD1 for D (6 bases). The CDR3 consists of 12 residues. The germline CDR1 and CDR2 sequences are SGDLS and YYNGEE. V lost 2 bases and J 7 bases, leaving 8 bases between the germline ends. The CDR3 sequence is CASSVQGHTQYF. CDR3 nucleotides: TGTGCCAGCAGCGTTCAGGGGCATACGCAGTATTTT.

V is TRBV7-2 and J is TRBJ2-7; possible D gene TRBD2, 7 bases. The V gene lost 5 bases and the J gene lost 7 bases, with 18 bases spanning the gap. Germline V CDR1 and CDR2: SGHTA, FQGNSA. The CDR3 is 14 residues long. The DNA of the CDR3 is TGTGCCAGCAGCCGAGGGGGGGACCTCGTGGAGCAGTACTTC. Protein product: CASSRGGDLVEQYF.

In this sample, this clone turned up a few times. The CDR3 coding sequence is TGTGCCAGCAGCTTGGGGGACAGGGACACCGGGGAGCTGTTTTTT. Translation gives CASSLGDRDTGELFF. The J gene is TRBJ2-2, the V gene TRBV5-4; 9 positions agree with TRBD1. Germline values: CDR1 SGHNT, CDR2 YYREEE (reference sequence). The CDR3 totals 15 residues. V gave up 0 bases and J gave up 3 bases; unmatched junction bases: 0.

This clone was recorded a few times. The rearrangement links TRBV5-1 to TRBJ2-7; 9 bases match TRBD1. This CDR3 is 15 amino acids long. Germline V gene data show CDR1 as SGHRS and CDR2 as YFSETQ. V shed 3 bases, J shed 6 bases, and the junction held 10 bases outside the gene matches. The CDR3 region has the DNA TGCGCCAGCAGCTGGACCGGGACAGGGTCAGGCGAGCAGTACTTC. This encodes CASSWTGTGSGEQYF. The full variable domain, its missing parts supplied by reference TRBV5-1 and TRBJ2-7, is KAGVTQTPRYLIKTRGQQVTLSCSPISGHRSVSWYQQTPGQGLQFLFEYFSETQRNKGNFPGRFSGRQFSNSRSEMNVSTLELGDSALYLCASSWTGTGSGEQYFGPGTRLTVT.

V and J are TRBV30 and TRBJ2-2; no clear D. Trimming took off 4 bases at V and 8 bases at J, with 23 bases between the two ends. The CDR3 spans 16 residues. CDR1 and CDR2 (germline): GTSNPN, SVGIG (reference sequence). CDR3 amino acids: CAWTSGGSSPTGELFF. The CDR3 DNA reads TGTGCCTGGACCTCCGGCGGTAGTTCCCCCACTGGGGAGCTGTTTTTT.

A few counts support this clone. The gene calls are TRBV9 and TRBJ1-2, with no clear D. CDR1 and CDR2 (germline): SGDLS, YYNGEE. Trimming shortened V by 5 bases and J by 8 bases, and 16 bases separated the two germline ends. This CDR3 spans 13 amino acids. The CDR3 DNA is TGTGCCAGCAGTGGCACCCGCTTCCGAGGCTACACCTTC. Translated, it gives CASSGTRFRGYTF.

This clone was detected a few times. This chain links TRBV9 with TRBJ2-1; D remains unclear. The V end lost 0 bases, the J end lost 2 bases, and 15 bases lay between the germline ends. This CDR3 is built from 17 residues. Per germline, CDR1 SGDLS and CDR2 YYNGEE. CDR3 sequence reads: CASSVGPLRLPYNEQFF. The CDR3, as DNA: TGTGCCAGCAGCGTAGGCCCGCTGCGCTTACCCTACAATGAGCAGTTCTTC.

This clone has a handful of counts. The chain recombines TRBV2 with TRBJ2-7; D gene uncertain. Trimming shortened V by 5 bases and J by 2 bases, and 7 bases separated the two germline ends. The CDR3 length is 12 residues. Germline V gene data show CDR1 as SNHLY and CDR2 as FYNNEI. CDR3 region: CASSPTAYEQYF. The CDR3 nucleotides read TGTGCCAGCAGTCCTACAGCCTACGAGCAGTACTTC. Looking up the rest from reference TRBV2 and TRBJ2-7 gives the full variable domain: EPEVTQTPSHQVTQMGQEVILRCVPISNHLYFYWYRQILGQKVEFLVSFYNNEISEKSEIFDDQFSVERPDGSNFTLKIRSTKLEDSAMYFCASSPTAYEQYFGPGTRLTVT.